This T cell receptor beta chain was documented in a study of T cell responses to AZD1222 COVID-19 vaccine. Sequenced by immunoSEQ multiplex PCR; TCRdb stores in-frame clones only, minus some. The sample gives around 100,000 clones, approximately 96% of which show up once; about 2.2% is in the top ten. This CDR3 contains 14 residues. V was cut by 1 base and J by 4 bases, with 10 bases left in between. Germline V lookup: CDR1 SEHNR, CDR2 FQNEAQ (reference sequence). The chain employs TRBV7-9 and TRBJ1-2; D unresolved. This clonotype was obtained from an adult in good health. Sequencing was performed on peripheral blood, taken on day 0 of AZD1222 vaccination. For the CDR3, the DNA is TGTGCCAGCAGCTTAGAAAGCGAGAGCTATGGCTACACCTTC. This encodes CASSLESESYGYTF.